This T cell receptor (beta chain) is drawn from a study of T-cell reconstitution after alpha-beta-depleted transplantation in children. Study observations and caveats: At day 60, the high TCRbeta diversity found in some patients originated from recipient T cells and thymic progenitors that had survived. At around two months after transplant, the alpha-beta T cells were reportedly derived from several hundred expanded clones that came from non-depleted graft cells.

As it was prepared, the TCRbeta library received unique molecular identifiers. TCRdb redid the calling of the PCR reads with MiXCR, one entry per CDR3 protein. The data contain 250,000 to 400,000 distinct CDR3 sequences, roughly 25% of them seen just once; the ten biggest clones take up 10% to 11%. Details on this clonotype: Its antigen is unidentified.

The CDR3 spans 13 residues. With 8 bases removed from V and 2 bases from J, the gap between germline ends came to 13 bases. The germline gives CDR1 MNHEY, CDR2 SMNVEV (reference sequence). The clonotype was recovered from a male patient between 10 and 17 years old who had a stem cell transplant for acute lymphoblastic leukemia, so the T cells may come from the graft donor. This chain joins TRBV27 and TRBJ2-7; D unresolved. The sequencing used PBMCs, mostly from graft donor cells, collected 180 days after TCRalphabeta/CD19-depleted stem cell transplant. CDR3 sequence reads: CASCSRLPYEQYF. The CDR3, as DNA: TGTGCCAGCTGTTCCAGGCTCCCCTACGAGCAGTACTTC.